This is a list of T cell receptor beta chains from one sample in a study of blood T cells in healthy people across ages. From the 5' RACE reads, TCRdb called clonotypes with MiXCR, one entry per CDR3 protein. The sample lists approximately 1,000,000 distinct CDR3 sequences; 40% to 45% were seen once. The sequenced material came from blood. The receptors were gathered from a woman aged 55-75 years in good health. Both conserved end residues are part of each CDR3. The order of the fields is CDR3 protein, CDR3 DNA, V gene, clone size, J gene, D gene. A D gene is named only where the DNA matches it firmly. Clone size is not always given. Where it is, it says once, few, many or a class for expanded clones.

CDR3: CASTRGLTGANVLTF
DNA: TGTGCCAGCACTCGTGGGTTAACTGGGGCCAACGTCCTGACTTTC
V: TRBV5-6
size: .
J: TRBJ2-6
D: .

CDR3: CSGRTGGYNEQYF
DNA: TGCAGCGGCCGGACAGGGGGTTACAATGAGCAGTACTTC
V: TRBV29-1
size: .
J: TRBJ2-7
D: TRBD1

CDR3: CASSLTGTGNGEQYF
DNA: TGTGCCAGCAGCTTAACCGGGACAGGGAACGGCGAGCAGTACTTC
V: TRBV7-3
size: .
J: TRBJ2-7
D: TRBD1

CDR3: CASSQDPSGGGLNTEAFF
DNA: TGTGCCAGCAGCCAAGATCCTTCGGGAGGAGGGCTAAACACTGAAGCTTTCTTT
V: TRBV4-2
size: .
J: TRBJ1-1
D: .

CDR3: CASSPYNTEAFF
DNA: TGTGCCAGCAGTCCCTACAACACTGAAGCTTTCTTT
V: TRBV6-6
size: .
J: TRBJ1-1
D: .

CDR3: CASSLSRRAYEQYF
DNA: TGCGCCAGTAGCCTGAGCAGGAGGGCCTACGAGCAGTACTTC
V: TRBV5-1
size: .
J: TRBJ2-7
D: .

CDR3: CASSLKRALTYEQYF
DNA: TGTGCCAGCAGCTTAAAAAGGGCCCTTACCTACGAGCAGTACTTC
V: TRBV7-9
size: .
J: TRBJ2-7
D: .

CDR3: CSVDGQGGYEQFF
DNA: TGCAGCGTTGACGGACAGGGCGGATATGAGCAGTTCTTC
V: TRBV29-1
size: .
J: TRBJ2-1
D: TRBD1

CDR3: CASSWPSAGTDTQYF
DNA: TGTGCCAGCAGCTGGCCTAGCGCAGGCACAGATACGCAGTATTTT
V: TRBV5-8
size: .
J: TRBJ2-3
D: .

CDR3: CASSENGVTRGSPNTDTQYF
DNA: TGTGCCAGCAGCGAAAACGGTGTCACTCGCGGGAGTCCCAACACAGATACGCAGTATTTT
V: TRBV2
size: many
J: TRBJ2-3
D: TRBD2

CDR3: CASRSARDRAYEQYF
DNA: TGTGCCAGCAGATCCGCCCGGGACCGAGCCTACGAGCAGTACTTC
V: TRBV7-8
size: .
J: TRBJ2-7
D: .

CDR3: CASSLLGGYTF
DNA: TGTGCCAGCAGTCTCTTAGGAGGCTACACCTTC
V: TRBV28
size: .
J: TRBJ1-2
D: .

CDR3: CSVEGLYSGANVLTF
DNA: TGCAGCGTTGAGGGACTCTACTCTGGGGCCAACGTCCTGACTTTC
V: TRBV29-1
size: many
J: TRBJ2-6
D: .

CDR3: CSATIPSGSSYEQYF
DNA: TGCAGTGCAACAATACCTAGCGGTAGCTCCTACGAGCAGTACTTC
V: TRBV20-1
size: .
J: TRBJ2-7
D: TRBD2

CDR3: CASSSPVRRGYEQFF
DNA: TGTGCCAGCAGTTCTCCGGTCCGTCGGGGGTATGAGCAGTTCTTC
V: TRBV12-3/TRBV12-4
size: few
J: TRBJ2-1
D: .

CDR3: CASSSVIATRGDNEQFF
DNA: TGTGCCAGCAGTTCTGTGATAGCGACAAGGGGGGACAATGAGCAGTTCTTC
V: TRBV6-5
size: .
J: TRBJ2-1
D: .

CDR3: CASSVGVAGRHEQFF
DNA: TGTGCCAGCAGCGTAGGAGTAGCGGGACGGCATGAGCAGTTCTTC
V: TRBV9
size: once
J: TRBJ2-1
D: TRBD2

CDR3: CSVDARGRPDYEQYF
DNA: TGCAGCGTTGACGCCCGGGGGCGCCCCGACTACGAGCAGTACTTC
V: TRBV29-1
size: .
J: TRBJ2-7
D: .

CDR3: CASSPGTQNEQYF
DNA: TGTGCCAGCAGTCCCGGGACTCAAAATGAGCAGTACTTC
V: TRBV2
size: .
J: TRBJ2-5
D: .

CDR3: CASSFASADTQYF
DNA: TGTGCCAGCAGTTTTGCTTCGGCCGATACGCAGTATTTT
V: TRBV12-3/TRBV12-4
size: few
J: TRBJ2-3
D: .

CDR3: CASSHPPGLAGGSATGELFF
DNA: TGCGCCAGCAGCCACCCTCCGGGACTAGCGGGAGGGTCGGCCACCGGGGAGCTGTTTTTT
V: TRBV4-1
size: .
J: TRBJ2-2
D: TRBD2

CDR3: CSGGLAGVGNEQFF
DNA: TGCAGCGGGGGACTAGCGGGAGTAGGAAATGAGCAGTTCTTC
V: TRBV29-1
size: few
J: TRBJ2-1
D: TRBD2

CDR3: CASSEAQASGRWDEQFF
DNA: TGTGCCAGCAGTGAAGCGCAGGCTAGCGGGAGATGGGATGAGCAGTTCTTC
V: TRBV6-1
size: few
J: TRBJ2-1
D: TRBD2

CDR3: CASSPIQSSNQPQHF
DNA: TGTGCCAGCAGCCCGATTCAGAGTAGCAATCAGCCCCAGCATTTT
V: TRBV6-5
size: .
J: TRBJ1-5
D: .

CDR3: CSARDPSGRRTDTQYF
DNA: TGCAGTGCTAGGGACCCTAGCGGGAGGCGCACAGATACGCAGTATTTT
V: TRBV20-1
size: few
J: TRBJ2-3
D: TRBD2

CDR3: CASSRRGALDEQYF
DNA: TGCGCCAGCAGCCGACGGGGGGCGTTGGACGAGCAGTACTTC
V: TRBV5-1
size: .
J: TRBJ2-7
D: .

CDR3: CASSSRGSPDTQYF
DNA: TGTGCCAGCAGCTCTCGCGGGAGTCCCGATACGCAGTATTTT
V: TRBV11-2
size: .
J: TRBJ2-3
D: TRBD2

CDR3: CASSFLGFGFDTEAFF
DNA: TGTGCCAGCAGTTTTCTGGGGTTCGGGTTTGACACTGAAGCTTTCTTT
V: TRBV28
size: .
J: TRBJ1-1
D: .